Listed below are T cell receptor beta chains from one sample, sequenced in a study of glioma-infiltrating T cells after dendritic cell vaccination. Produced via immunoSEQ multiplex PCR; TCRdb's table is partial and in-frame only. The sample includes roughly 100,000 clones, 90% of them seen just once. This specimen was blood, taken after dendritic cell vaccination. Receptor source: a human donor with glioblastoma. Each CDR3 is given with its conserved first and last residue. The order of the fields is D gene, V gene, clone size, J gene, CDR3 DNA, CDR3 protein. D genes are given only for firm matches. Rows give clone size only sometimes, using once, few, many, or a class for an expanded clone.

.	TRBV6-1	few	TRBJ1-2	TGTGCCAGCAGTGTAAGAAGGACAGCTAACTATGGCTACACCTTC	CASSVRRTANYGYTF
TRBD1	TRBV4-1	.	TRBJ2-3	TGCGCCAGCAGCCAAGATACGGGCAGGGGGCCGAGGGATACGCAGTATTTT	CASSQDTGRGPRDTQYF
.	TRBV30	once	TRBJ1-4	TGTGCCTGGACCCAAAGGGGGGGCATGACTAATGAAAAACTGTTTTTT	CAWTQRGGMTNEKLFF
TRBD2	TRBV4-1	.	TRBJ2-5	TGCGCCAGCAGCCAGGGACTAGCGGGGGGGCTAGGGGAGACCCAGTACTTC	CASSQGLAGGLGETQYF
.	TRBV29-1	.	TRBJ1-2	TGCAGCGTTATGGAGGGAGTCTATGGCTACACCTTC	CSVMEGVYGYTF
.	TRBV7-2	.	TRBJ1-3	TGTGCCAGCAGCCCGAAGGGGGGAAACACCATATATTTT	CASSPKGGNTIYF
TRBD2	TRBV9	.	TRBJ2-5	TGTGCCAGCAGCGGTCCTAGCGGGGGGAGAGGGGAGACCCAGTACTTC	CASSGPSGGRGETQYF
.	TRBV5-1	once	TRBJ1-2	TGCGCCAGCAACGTGGACAGCACTAACTATGGCTACACCTTC	CASNVDSTNYGYTF
TRBD1	TRBV19	.	TRBJ2-7	TGTGCCAGTAGGTCCGGGACAGGGGGAGGCGAGCAGTACTTC	CASRSGTGGGEQYF
TRBD1	TRBV6-4	.	TRBJ1-4	TGTGCCAGCAGTTCCGGGACAGGGGATGAAAAACTGTTTTTT	CASSSGTGDEKLFF
TRBD1	TRBV19	.	TRBJ1-1	TGTGCCAGTAGGGACAGGGTGAACACTGAAGCTTTCTTT	CASRDRVNTEAFF
TRBD1	TRBV2	.	TRBJ1-2	TGCCTCCGGGCCCAGGGGGTGGGAGGCTACACCTTC	CLRAQGVGGYTF
TRBD1	TRBV19	.	TRBJ2-4	TGTGCCAGTAGTATCTTATGGACAGGGGGATCCTTAGCCAAAAACATTCAGTACTTC	CASSILWTGGSLAKNIQYF
TRBD1	TRBV18	.	TRBJ2-3	TGTGCCAGCTCACCGACTGCCGGGACAGTTAGTCCAGATACGCAGTATTTT	CASSPTAGTVSPDTQYF
TRBD1	TRBV4-1	.	TRBJ2-3	TGCGCCAGCAGCCAGGTGACAGGGGGCAACACAGATACGCAGTATTTT	CASSQVTGGNTDTQYF
TRBD2	TRBV18	.	TRBJ2-1	TGTGCCAGCTCACCATCGGGGGGTGCCGGGAGTCTCAATGAGCAGTTCTTC	CASSPSGGAGSLNEQFF
TRBD1	TRBV29-1	.	TRBJ2-5	TGCAGCGTATCAGGGGGCGGTGAGACCCAGTACTTC	CSVSGGGETQYF
.	TRBV27	.	TRBJ2-1	TGTGCCAGCAGTTTACAGGGGAGGGGGTCCTACAATGAGCAGTTCTTC	CASSLQGRGSYNEQFF
.	TRBV6-1	.	TRBJ2-1	TGTGCCAGCAGTGGCCCCTTAGAGGGTGAGCAGTTCTTC	CASSGPLEGEQFF
.	TRBV6-1	.	TRBJ2-1	TGTGCCAGCAGTGAAGCGGGAGCGGCCTACAATGAGCAGTTCTTC	CASSEAGAAYNEQFF
.	TRBV6-6	.	TRBJ2-1	TGTGCCAGCAGTTACTTTAGCGGTTGGGCCAATGAGCAGTTCTTC	CASSYFSGWANEQFF
.	TRBV5-6	.	TRBJ1-5	TGTGCCAGCAGCTTGGGTTCTAATCAGCCCCAGCATTTT	CASSLGSNQPQHF
TRBD1	TRBV6-5	.	TRBJ1-2	TGTGCCAGCAGCGACAGGGTGGTCTACACCTTC	CASSDRVVYTF
.	TRBV2	.	TRBJ2-7	TGTGCCAGCAGCTCCGGAGGGGCGGGCCTCTCCGAACAGTACTTC	CASSSGGAGLSEQYF
TRBD1	TRBV5-4	once	TRBJ1-1	TGTGCCAGTGGAGGGGGCGCCAGCGGAGGGAACACTGAAGCTTTCTTT	CASGGGASGGNTEAFF
.	TRBV7-2	.	TRBJ2-3	TGTGCCAGCAGCCGTCCGAGCGGAGTGGCCACAGATACGCAGTATTTT	CASSRPSGVATDTQYF
.	TRBV6-5	once	TRBJ2-7	TGTGCCAGCAGTTACCGGCCAGAGGGCGAGCAGTACTTC	CASSYRPEGEQYF
.	TRBV11-3	once	TRBJ1-3	TGTGCCAGCAGCCCCAGGATATCGACTGGAAACACCATATATTTT	CASSPRISTGNTIYF
TRBD2	TRBV5-6	.	TRBJ2-1	TGTGCCAGCAGCTCCGGGACTAGCGGATTCAATGAGCAGTTCTTC	CASSSGTSGFNEQFF
TRBD1	TRBV5-1	once	TRBJ2-7	TGCGCCAGCAGCTCGGAGGGACAGGGGTTCTTGATATTCTACGAGCAGTACTTC	CASSSEGQGFLIFYEQYF
TRBD1	TRBV14	.	TRBJ1-6	TGTGCCAGCAGCCAGGAGACAGGGGGAAATTCACCCCTCCACTTT	CASSQETGGNSPLHF
TRBD1	TRBV29-1	.	TRBJ2-5	TGCAGCGTGGCCCAGGACAGGGGGGAGACCCAGTACTTC	CSVAQDRGETQYF
.	TRBV13	.	TRBJ2-6	TGTGCCAGCAGCCCACGGGGGTCTGGGGCCAACGTCCTGACTTTC	CASSPRGSGANVLTF
.	TRBV18	.	TRBJ2-7	TGTGCCAGCTCACCACCGTCATTAGGAGTCTACGAGCAGTACTTC	CASSPPSLGVYEQYF
.	TRBV5-4	.	TRBJ1-1	TGTGCCAGCAGCGTAGCGGCCAAGGGGCAAGCCACTGAAGCTTTCTTT	CASSVAAKGQATEAFF
TRBD2	TRBV9	.	TRBJ2-1	TGTGCCAGCAGCGTAGCCCCCAGCGGGGGTGGCAATGAGCAGTTCTTC	CASSVAPSGGGNEQFF
TRBD1	TRBV19	.	TRBJ1-1	TGTGCCAGTAGTGCCAGGGACAGGGTATTCTTTGAAGCTTTCTTT	CASSARDRVFFEAFF
TRBD2	TRBV9	.	TRBJ2-1	TGTGCCAGCAGCGTAGGTGGCGGGAGGCAGAATGAGCAGTTCTTC	CASSVGGGRQNEQFF
TRBD2	TRBV6-5	.	TRBJ2-3	TGTGCCAGCAGTTCATCCCCGGGGGACTACACAGATACGCAGTATTTT	CASSSSPGDYTDTQYF
.	TRBV19	once	TRBJ1-6	TGTGCCAGTAGTATAAAACGGCAGACTATACATAATTCACCCCTCCACTTT	CASSIKRQTIHNSPLHF
.	TRBV4-1	.	TRBJ1-4	TGCGCCAGCAGCCAAGACAAGACAGGAAATAATGAAAAACTGTTTTTT	CASSQDKTGNNEKLFF
.	TRBV10-2	.	TRBJ1-1	TGCGCCAGCAGTGAGCAGGGGAACACTGAAGCTTTCTTT	CASSEQGNTEAFF
.	TRBV5-1	once	TRBJ2-2	TGCGCCAGCAGCTTGCGTTTCGGGGAGCTGTTTTTT	CASSLRFGELFF
.	TRBV27	.	TRBJ1-2	TGTGCCAGCAAGCCCGACAGGAACTATGGCTACACCTTC	CASKPDRNYGYTF
TRBD1	TRBV4-1	few	TRBJ1-5	TGCGCCAGCAGCCAGCAGGACAGGGAGGATCAGCCCCAGCATTTT	CASSQQDREDQPQHF
TRBD1	TRBV10-2	once	TRBJ2-7	TGCGCCAGCAGGCCAGGGGGCTCCTACGAGCAGTACTTC	CASRPGGSYEQYF
.	TRBV5-1	.	TRBJ2-3	TGCGCCAGCAGCTTGGAACAGACGGCAGATACGCAGTATTTT	CASSLEQTADTQYF
.	TRBV9	.	TRBJ2-2	TGTGCCAGCAGCGTAGGGCCCTTTTTCACCGGGGAGCTGTTTTTT	CASSVGPFFTGELFF
.	TRBV7-9	.	TRBJ1-2	TGTGCCAGCAGCTCGCAAAGGGCAGGGGAATTC	CASSSQRAGEF
.	TRBV9	few	TRBJ2-5	TGTGCCAGCAGCGTAGGCTATGGGGCCTGGGAGACCCAGTACTTC	CASSVGYGAWETQYF
.	TRBV5-4	.	TRBJ1-1	TGTGCCAGCAGCTCCGATACAGGACCCCATACTGAAGCTTTCTTT	CASSSDTGPHTEAFF
TRBD1	TRBV5-6	few	TRBJ2-7	TGTGCCAGCAGACAAAATCCGGGACAGGGGAACGAGCAGTACTTC	CASRQNPGQGNEQYF
TRBD2	TRBV29-1	.	TRBJ2-3	TGCAGCGTTGAAGATCAAGGCGGGAGCGGGAGTTTAGATACGCAGTATTTT	CSVEDQGGSGSLDTQYF
.	TRBV6-1	.	TRBJ1-2	TGTGCCAGCAGTGAAGAGGGAGGCCGCTACTATGGCTACACCTTC	CASSEEGGRYYGYTF
.	TRBV7-3	.	TRBJ1-5	TGTGCCAGCAGCTCACAGGGTAGCAATCAGCCCCAGCATTTT	CASSSQGSNQPQHF